The sequence of this T cell receptor (beta chain) was determined in a study of metastatic and nonmetastatic thyroid tumors. Study information: Repertoire data that came from the blood and tumor or nodule tissue of malignant and benign thyroid patients were compared.

Study results and caveats: TCR beta diversity was reportedly significantly higher in malignant thyroid tumors than benign nodules, in blood and tumor.

Among the patients, none had received any treatment before thyroid surgery. Using MiXCR, TCRdb re-called clones from the PCR reads. The sample records 21,000 or so clones, 20% to 25% being singletons. A remark on this clone: What it binds is not known.

Germline V CDR1 and CDR2: MGHDK, SYGVNS. This CDR3 has 16 amino acids. V dropped 7 bases and J dropped 8; count of bases not matched to a gene: 13. The J gene is TRBJ1-5, the V gene TRBV25-1; TRBD1 agrees at 11 bases. This receptor was identified in a female donor with papillary thyroid cancer or a benign thyroid nodule (not recorded which). Some clones in this sample may be carry-over from other donors' samples. The specimen sequenced was tumor tissue. CDR3 sequence (DNA): TGTGCCAGCACCCGATCTGGACAGGGGGCCCGGGAGCCCCAGCATTTT. Encoded protein: CASTRSGQGAREPQHF.